A selection of T cell receptor beta chains follows, all from one sample in a study of Graves' ophthalmopathy and Graves' hyperthyroidism. TCRdb ran MiXCR on the multiplex PCR reads and lists one entry per CDR3 protein. The data show roughly 480,000 distinct CDR3 sequences, with about 15% seen just once and 8% to 10% held by the top ten. The sample consisted of blood. Every receptor here comes from a woman younger than 45 with Graves' ophthalmopathy. Each CDR3 is given without its conserved first and last residue.

v_gene	j_gene	CDR3aa
TRBV19	TRBJ1-1	ASTEGNTEAF
TRBV6-2/TRBV6-3	TRBJ1-5	ASSYSSQGAINQPQH
TRBV5-1	TRBJ1-6	ASSLGRTTGFLGSPLH
TRBV6-2/TRBV6-3	TRBJ1-5	ASSYWTGNGQPQH
TRBV30	TRBJ2-7	ACGTDEQY
TRBV6-1	TRBJ2-7	ASSDTGGAYEQY
TRBV18	TRBJ2-7	ASSPLAGVSGEQY
TRBV6-1	TRBJ1-5	ASSRTGSSNQPQH
TRBV4-1	TRBJ2-7	ASSQDPAGHYEQY
TRBV5-6	TRBJ2-7	ASSWGGVNSYEQY
TRBV7-2	TRBJ2-5	ASSPGERETQY
TRBV24-1	TRBJ2-7	ATSGPSGTGLYEQY
TRBV30	TRBJ1-1	AWIPGVGGEAF
TRBV20-1	TRBJ2-4	SARDGDRVAKNIQY
TRBV24-1	TRBJ1-5	ATTTGLREPQH
TRBV7-9	TRBJ2-2	ASLYGPGGELF
TRBV4-2	TRBJ2-7	ASSQPTESYEQY
TRBV12-3/TRBV12-4	TRBJ1-1	ASSQRTEAC
TRBV2	TRBJ2-2	ASDAGSGTGELF
TRBV28	TRBJ1-1	ASSPDAFEAF
TRBV4-1	TRBJ1-1	ASSQEEVTGITEAF
TRBV28	TRBJ2-7	ASSHNGRDFSYEQY
TRBV13	TRBJ1-5	ASSLGGQADDQPQH
TRBV6-1	TRBJ2-7	ASSRDGPLDEQY
TRBV6-1	TRBJ1-2	ASTVIDGEGGYT
TRBV13	TRBJ2-7	ATTSRLADSYEQY
TRBV20-1	TRBJ2-7	SAREGYDEQY
TRBV28	TRBJ1-2	ASSRPVLVFSYT
TRBV5-1	TRBJ1-2	ASSLDQGGYYGYT
TRBV11-2	TRBJ1-3	ASSFTRPISGNTIY
TRBV30	TRBJ2-7	AWSPLAGHSYEQY
TRBV28	TRBJ1-1	ASGRLDTEAF
TRBV30	TRBJ2-7	AWDITGYEQY
TRBV6-5	TRBJ1-1	ASSYSRTTEAF
TRBV27	TRBJ1-3	ASSPSHRGNTIY
TRBV9	TRBJ2-5	ASSVISGSGETQY
TRBV27	TRBJ2-7	ASSLSRARPQY
TRBV9	TRBJ1-2	ASSVAGYGYT
TRBV2	TRBJ1-1	ASTFGLNTEAF
TRBV28	TRBJ2-5	ASSFGQAPSYQETQY
TRBV19	TRBJ1-5	ASSITGGGPQH
TRBV19	TRBJ2-7	ASTRAQGYEQY
TRBV7-2	TRBJ1-3	ASSPTRGLNTIY
TRBV7-2	TRBJ2-5	ASNLAGGGETQY
TRBV6-1	TRBJ1-5	ASSGQGVIQGHQPQH
TRBV12-3/TRBV12-4	TRBJ1-3	ASRRTGEKTGNTIY
TRBV29-1	TRBJ1-1	SAQRQGGTEAF
TRBV4-2	TRBJ2-7	ASSPTQGAYEQY
TRBV20-1	TRBJ2-7	SARRPTPMHEQY
TRBV6-5	TRBJ1-1	ASSYSIFSDTEAF
TRBV28	TRBJ2-7	ASSSDRGRVQY
TRBV20-1	TRBJ2-2	SALGEPGARNGELF